The source of this T cell receptor beta chain is a study of regulatory T cells in long-lasting Graves disease. This clonotype was counted ten times or more. Antigen: not known. Findings and limits, study-wide: Thyroid tissue went unstudied; only peripheral blood was examined. Favored usage of TRBV28, TRBJ1-2 and TRBJ2-5 was recorded in persistent disease.

Library construction for TCR beta used iRepertoire HTBI primers and Arm-PCR of CDR3 regions. One entry per CDR3 protein results from TCRdb running MiXCR on the multiplex PCR reads. The sample includes almost 450,000 distinct CDR3 sequences, roughly 17% seen only once; the top ten take 9.5% to 12%. This CDR3 spans 14 amino acids. The germline CDR1 and CDR2 sequences are SGHTA and FQGNSA. V was pared by 1 base and J by 7 bases, with 11 bases between. Regarding time point: newly diagnosed GD, antithyroid drugs for less than 3 months. TCR sequences were obtained from RNA taken from PBMCs. In addition, the sample was reused for a study of T cells in Graves' hyperthyroidism and ophthalmopathy. That source adds: Patients counted as stable if ophthalmopathy did not develop within 18 months.

The chain links TRBV7-2 to TRBJ2-1; D might be TRBD2 (6 bases). The sequences come from peripheral blood mononuclear cells (PBMCs), collected at new diagnosis, from a patient treated with antithyroid drugs. The TCR originated in a woman aged 25-40 years with Graves disease. This CDR3 is CASSLEWRGNEQFF. CDR3 bases: TGTGCCAGCAGCTTAGAATGGAGGGGAAATGAGCAGTTCTTC.